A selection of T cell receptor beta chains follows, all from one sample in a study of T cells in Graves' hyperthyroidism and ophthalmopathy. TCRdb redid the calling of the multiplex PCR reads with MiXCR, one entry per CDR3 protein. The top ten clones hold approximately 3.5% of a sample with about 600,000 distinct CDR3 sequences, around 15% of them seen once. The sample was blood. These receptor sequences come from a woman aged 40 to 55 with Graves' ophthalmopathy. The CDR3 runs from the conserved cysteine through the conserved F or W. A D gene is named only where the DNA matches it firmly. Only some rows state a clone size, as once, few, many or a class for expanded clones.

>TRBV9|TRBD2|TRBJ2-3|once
TGTGCCAGCAACGCTCCCCGGGGGACTAGCGGGGGATCTACGACAGATACGCAGTATTTT
CASNAPRGTSGGSTTDTQYF
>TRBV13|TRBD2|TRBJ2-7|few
TGTGCCAGCAGCCAGATTAGCGGGAGATTAAGCTACGAGCAGTACTTC
CASSQISGRLSYEQYF
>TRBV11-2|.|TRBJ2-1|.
TGTGCCAGCAGCTCAGAATTGAGCTCCTACAATGAGCAGTTCTTC
CASSSELSSYNEQFF
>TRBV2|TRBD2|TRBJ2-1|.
TGTGCCACCCTTGGACTAGCGGGGGGGGGGAATGAGCAGTTCTTC
CATLGLAGGGNEQFF
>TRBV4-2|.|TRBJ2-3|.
TGTGCCAGCAGCCAAGTAGGGGGGGGCACAGATACGCAGTATTTT
CASSQVGGGTDTQYF
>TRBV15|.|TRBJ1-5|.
TGTGCCACCAGCAGTGGCAAGGGATTTTCGAAGGATCAGCCCCAGCATTTT
CATSSGKGFSKDQPQHF
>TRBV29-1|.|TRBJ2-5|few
TGCAGCGTGGAGTCGCCACTCCAAGAGACCCAGTACTTC
CSVESPLQETQYF
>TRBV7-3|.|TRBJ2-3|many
TGTGCCAGCAGACCCTCTCTCCCCACAGATACGCAGTATTTT
CASRPSLPTDTQYF
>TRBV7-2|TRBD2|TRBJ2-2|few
TGTGCCAGCAGCTTCGGGCTAGCGGGAGGGTGGACCGGGGAGCTGTTTTTT
CASSFGLAGGWTGELFF
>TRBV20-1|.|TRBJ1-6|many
TGCAGTGCTAGAGATGGGTACCCCTATAATTCACCCCTCCACTTT
CSARDGYPYNSPLHF
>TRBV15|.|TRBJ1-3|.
TGTGCCACCAGCAGAGATTTGTCCTCCTCTGGAAACACCATATATTTT
CATSRDLSSSGNTIYF
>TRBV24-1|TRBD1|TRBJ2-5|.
TGTGCCACCAGCAAAGCCTCCGGGACAGGGTACGAGACCCAGTACTTC
CATSKASGTGYETQYF
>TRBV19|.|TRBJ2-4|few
TGTGCCAGTAGTATAGGGGACGGATTAGCCAAAAACATTCAGTACTTC
CASSIGDGLAKNIQYF
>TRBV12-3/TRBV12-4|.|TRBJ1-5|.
TGTGCCAGCAGCTTTCTCGGTGGGCCCCAGCATTTT
CASSFLGGPQHF
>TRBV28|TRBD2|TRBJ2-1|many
TGTGCCAGCAGTTTATGGGGGCCGGGAGGGCCGAATGAGCAGTTCTTC
CASSLWGPGGPNEQFF
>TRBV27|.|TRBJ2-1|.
TGTGCCAGCAGTTACGGGGGCCCGCCGGCCGATGAGCAGTTCTTC
CASSYGGPPADEQFF
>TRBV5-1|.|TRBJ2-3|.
TGCGCCAGCAGCTATCTCATCACAGATACGCAGTATTTT
CASSYLITDTQYF
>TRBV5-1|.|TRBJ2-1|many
TGCGCCAGCAGCCCGGACACCCCGCCTCGGTACAATGAGCAGTTCTTC
CASSPDTPPRYNEQFF
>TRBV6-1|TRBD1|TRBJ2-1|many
TGTGCCAGCAGTTCGACCGGGACAGGCCCCAATGAGCAGTTCTTC
CASSSTGTGPNEQFF
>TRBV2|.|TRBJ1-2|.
TGTGCCAGCAGTCGTCAAGGGGGACCCTATGGCTACACCTTC
CASSRQGGPYGYTF
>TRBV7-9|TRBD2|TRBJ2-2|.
TGTGCCAGCAGCTTATTCGGGGGGGCCCGAAACACCGGGGAGCTGTTTTTT
CASSLFGGARNTGELFF
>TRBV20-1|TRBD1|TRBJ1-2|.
TGCAGTGCTAGCGGGGGGTGGGGACAGGGGAAGTCTAACTATGGCTACACCTTC
CSASGGWGQGKSNYGYTF
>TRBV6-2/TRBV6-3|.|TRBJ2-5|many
TGTGCCAGCAGTTACTCGGGAGAGACCCAGTACTTC
CASSYSGETQYF
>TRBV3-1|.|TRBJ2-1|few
TGTGCCAGCAGCCTTTATTATCGGCCTACGAGGAATGAGCAGTTCTTC
CASSLYYRPTRNEQFF
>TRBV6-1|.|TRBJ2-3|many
TGTGCCAGCAGTGATTGGAGAGGCACAGATACGCAGTATTTT
CASSDWRGTDTQYF
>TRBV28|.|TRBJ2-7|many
TGTGCCAGCAGTTATAGCGGATGGGATTACGAGCAGTACTTC
CASSYSGWDYEQYF
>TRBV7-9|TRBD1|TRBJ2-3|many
TGTGCCAGCTTGATAACAGGGGATAGTCCAGATACGCAGTATTTT
CASLITGDSPDTQYF
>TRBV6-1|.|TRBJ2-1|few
TGTGCCAGCAGTGAATCGGTAGGGGACTCTTCGAATGAGCAGTTCTTC
CASSESVGDSSNEQFF
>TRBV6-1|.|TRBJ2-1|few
TGTGCCAGCAGAACAGGGGGGGTTAATGAGCAGTTCTTC
CASRTGGVNEQFF
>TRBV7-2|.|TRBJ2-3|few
TGTGCCAGCAGCGGGGGGGGGGCTCTGGGCACAGATACGCAGTATTTT
CASSGGGALGTDTQYF
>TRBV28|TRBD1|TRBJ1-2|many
TGTGCCAGCAGTTTCACAGGGGTTGGCTACACCTTC
CASSFTGVGYTF
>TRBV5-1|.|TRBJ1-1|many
TGCGCCAGCAGCAGATTGACAGTGAACACTGAAGCTTTCTTT
CASSRLTVNTEAFF
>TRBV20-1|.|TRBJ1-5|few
TGCAGTGCTATGTACCCTATCGGCGGATTCTCTCAGCCCCAGCATTTT
CSAMYPIGGFSQPQHF
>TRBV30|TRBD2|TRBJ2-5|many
TGTGCCTGGAGTACCATACTAGCGGGGAAAGAGACCCAGTACTTC
CAWSTILAGKETQYF
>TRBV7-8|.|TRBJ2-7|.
TGTGCCAGCAGCCCCGAGGGGCAGATCGCCTACGAGCAGTACTTC
CASSPEGQIAYEQYF
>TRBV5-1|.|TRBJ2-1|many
TGCGCCAGCGGGGGGTTGCTACAGAGCTCCTACAATGAGCAGTTCTTC
CASGGLLQSSYNEQFF
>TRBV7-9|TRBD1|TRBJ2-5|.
TGTGCCAGCAGCAGCCGGGACAGGGAGTGGGGGACCCAGTACTTC
CASSSRDREWGTQYF
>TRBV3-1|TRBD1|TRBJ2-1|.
TGTGCCAGCAGCTCCGGGACAGGGGTGTACAATGAGCAGTTCTTC
CASSSGTGVYNEQFF
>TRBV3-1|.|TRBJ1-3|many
TGTGCCAGCAGCCAAAGTCAAATCCGATCTGGAAACACCATATATTTT
CASSQSQIRSGNTIYF
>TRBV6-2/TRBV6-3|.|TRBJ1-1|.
TGTGCCAGCAGGGACGGGGGCACTGAAGCTTTCTTT
CASRDGGTEAFF
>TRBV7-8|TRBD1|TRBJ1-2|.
TGTGCCAGCAGCTTGTCGGGACAGGGGACCATAAACTATGGCTACACCTTC
CASSLSGQGTINYGYTF
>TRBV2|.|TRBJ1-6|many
TGTGCCAGCGAAGGATCCACGGGGGCAAACTCACCCCTCCACTTT
CASEGSTGANSPLHF
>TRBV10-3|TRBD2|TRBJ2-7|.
TGTGCCATCAGTGACCCGGGACTATTAAACTCCTACGAGCAGTACTTC
CAISDPGLLNSYEQYF
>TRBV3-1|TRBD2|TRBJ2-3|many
TGTGCCAGCAGCGGTCTAGCGGGCGGAGATACGCAGTATTTT
CASSGLAGGDTQYF
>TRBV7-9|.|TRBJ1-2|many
TGTGCCAGCAGCCTGGACACCAATAACTATGGCTACACCTTC
CASSLDTNNYGYTF
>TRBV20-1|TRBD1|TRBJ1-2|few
TGCAGTGCCTTACTACCGGGGACAGCCTATGGCTACACCTTC
CSALLPGTAYGYTF
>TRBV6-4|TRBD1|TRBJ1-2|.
TGTGCCAGCAGTGACGCGGACAGGGTATATGGCTACACCTTC
CASSDADRVYGYTF
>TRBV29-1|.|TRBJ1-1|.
TGCAGCGTTGAAGGATTGCGGGGGCCCACTGAAGCTTTCTTT
CSVEGLRGPTEAFF
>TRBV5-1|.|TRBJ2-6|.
TGCGCCAGCAGCTTGGTTCTAGCTTCTGGGGCCAACGTCCTGACTTTC
CASSLVLASGANVLTF
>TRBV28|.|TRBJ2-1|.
TGTGCCAGCGAAAGCAACGACAATGAGCAGTTCTTC
CASESNDNEQFF
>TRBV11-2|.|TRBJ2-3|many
TGTGCCAGCAGCTCCCCGCCAGATACGCAGTATTTT
CASSSPPDTQYF
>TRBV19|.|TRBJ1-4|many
TGTGCCAGTAGTTCTGGACCAGGCGTCGGCCAAACTAATGAAAAACTGTTTTTT
CASSSGPGVGQTNEKLFF
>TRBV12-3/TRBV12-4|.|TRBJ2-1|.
TGTGCCAGCAGTGCCAGAGTAATTGAGCAGTTCTTC
CASSARVIEQFF
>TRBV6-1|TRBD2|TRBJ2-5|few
TGTGCCAGCAGTGAGGGACTAGCGGGGGGAATAGAGACCCAGTACTTC
CASSEGLAGGIETQYF